A selection of T cell receptor beta chains follows, all from one sample in a study of identical twins. TCRdb re-analysed the 5' RACE reads in MiXCR, keeping a single row per CDR3 protein. The profile shows fewer than 900,000 distinct CDR3 sequences, approximately 21% of them singletons. These data were also filed under a second study, of T cells expressing NK-cell markers.

Sequenced material: PBMCs. These receptors were taken from a woman younger than 35 in good health. CDR3s include the opening cysteine and the closing phenylalanine or tryptophan. Each record gives: V gene, J gene, CDR3 length, D gene, CDR3 protein. The D gene is left open where the match is weak.

V gene: TRBV12-3/TRBV12-4; J gene: TRBJ2-2; CDR3 length: 14; D gene: NA; CDR3 protein: CASSFVPNTGELFF
V gene: TRBV18; J gene: TRBJ2-1; CDR3 length: 15; D gene: TRBD2; CDR3 protein: CASSPAGGLGNEQFF
V gene: TRBV4-3; J gene: TRBJ1-3; CDR3 length: 14; D gene: NA; CDR3 protein: CASGETGSGNTIYF
V gene: TRBV4-1; J gene: TRBJ2-3; CDR3 length: 16; D gene: TRBD2; CDR3 protein: CASSQASGGAEDTQYF
V gene: TRBV5-1; J gene: TRBJ2-5; CDR3 length: 16; D gene: TRBD2; CDR3 protein: CASSSLAGEERETQYF
V gene: TRBV10-3; J gene: TRBJ2-7; CDR3 length: 13; D gene: TRBD1; CDR3 protein: CAISRGAGGEQYF
V gene: TRBV5-1; J gene: TRBJ1-1; CDR3 length: 15; D gene: TRBD1; CDR3 protein: CASSFSGGGVTEAFF
V gene: TRBV11-2; J gene: TRBJ1-1; CDR3 length: 14; D gene: NA; CDR3 protein: CASSVRGWNTEAFF
V gene: TRBV6-1; J gene: TRBJ1-5; CDR3 length: 15; D gene: TRBD1; CDR3 protein: CASRPGTGYYLPQHF
V gene: TRBV5-1; J gene: TRBJ2-1; CDR3 length: 17; D gene: NA; CDR3 protein: CASSLARDELVINEQFF
V gene: TRBV6-2/TRBV6-3; J gene: TRBJ2-7; CDR3 length: 14; D gene: TRBD1; CDR3 protein: CASREGTGRYEQYF
V gene: TRBV6-1; J gene: TRBJ2-1; CDR3 length: 15; D gene: TRBD2; CDR3 protein: CASRTRGSSRNEQFF
V gene: TRBV5-1; J gene: TRBJ1-1; CDR3 length: 14; D gene: NA; CDR3 protein: CASSLWGHSGEAFF
V gene: TRBV10-3; J gene: TRBJ2-4; CDR3 length: 16; D gene: TRBD2; CDR3 protein: CAISPSGILAKNIQYF
V gene: TRBV5-1; J gene: TRBJ1-1; CDR3 length: 14; D gene: NA; CDR3 protein: CASSLMRAGTEAFF
V gene: TRBV20-1; J gene: TRBJ2-1; CDR3 length: 13; D gene: TRBD2; CDR3 protein: CSASAGGHNEQFF
V gene: TRBV30; J gene: TRBJ2-5; CDR3 length: 14; D gene: NA; CDR3 protein: CAWKEWTLDETQYF
V gene: TRBV20-1; J gene: TRBJ2-3; CDR3 length: 17; D gene: TRBD2; CDR3 protein: CSASHPSGTSGGDTQYF
V gene: TRBV18; J gene: TRBJ2-3; CDR3 length: 16; D gene: NA; CDR3 protein: CASSPRVAGITDTQYF
V gene: TRBV6-5; J gene: TRBJ1-1; CDR3 length: 12; D gene: NA; CDR3 protein: CASSQDLTEAFF
V gene: TRBV6-1; J gene: TRBJ2-7; CDR3 length: 15; D gene: TRBD2; CDR3 protein: CASNDPASGVGEQYF
V gene: TRBV14; J gene: TRBJ2-7; CDR3 length: 15; D gene: NA; CDR3 protein: CASSQVGAFTHEQYF